This T cell receptor beta chain is drawn from a study of OX40 agonist ivuxolimab in advanced cancers. Overall study context: Clinicians treated patients with ivuxolimab, an agonistic anti-OX40 (CD134) antibody. Of the patients, three showed partial responses, one with hepatocellular carcinoma and two with cutaneous melanoma.

CDR3 length: 17 amino acids. Germline assignment: CDR1 SGHRS and CDR2 YFSETQ. The junction had 10 bases not matched to a gene; V was cut back by 4 bases and J by 1 base. The repertoire was sequenced with immunoSEQ multiplex PCR; TCRdb's copy has only in-frame clones and lacks some. Of around 80,000 clones listed, over 75% are singletons. This sequence joins TRBV5-1 and TRBJ1-3; 8 bases are a match to TRBD1. The TCR was taken from an adult with an advanced solid tumor such as melanoma, head and neck, liver or kidney cancer. Material: CD4+ or CD8+ T cells sorted from blood, obtained in a trial of the OX40 agonist ivuxolimab. CDR3 sequence reads: CASSERTGRASGNTIYF. The CDR3 bases are TGCGCCAGCAGCGAACGGACAGGGAGGGCGTCTGGAAACACCATATATTTT.